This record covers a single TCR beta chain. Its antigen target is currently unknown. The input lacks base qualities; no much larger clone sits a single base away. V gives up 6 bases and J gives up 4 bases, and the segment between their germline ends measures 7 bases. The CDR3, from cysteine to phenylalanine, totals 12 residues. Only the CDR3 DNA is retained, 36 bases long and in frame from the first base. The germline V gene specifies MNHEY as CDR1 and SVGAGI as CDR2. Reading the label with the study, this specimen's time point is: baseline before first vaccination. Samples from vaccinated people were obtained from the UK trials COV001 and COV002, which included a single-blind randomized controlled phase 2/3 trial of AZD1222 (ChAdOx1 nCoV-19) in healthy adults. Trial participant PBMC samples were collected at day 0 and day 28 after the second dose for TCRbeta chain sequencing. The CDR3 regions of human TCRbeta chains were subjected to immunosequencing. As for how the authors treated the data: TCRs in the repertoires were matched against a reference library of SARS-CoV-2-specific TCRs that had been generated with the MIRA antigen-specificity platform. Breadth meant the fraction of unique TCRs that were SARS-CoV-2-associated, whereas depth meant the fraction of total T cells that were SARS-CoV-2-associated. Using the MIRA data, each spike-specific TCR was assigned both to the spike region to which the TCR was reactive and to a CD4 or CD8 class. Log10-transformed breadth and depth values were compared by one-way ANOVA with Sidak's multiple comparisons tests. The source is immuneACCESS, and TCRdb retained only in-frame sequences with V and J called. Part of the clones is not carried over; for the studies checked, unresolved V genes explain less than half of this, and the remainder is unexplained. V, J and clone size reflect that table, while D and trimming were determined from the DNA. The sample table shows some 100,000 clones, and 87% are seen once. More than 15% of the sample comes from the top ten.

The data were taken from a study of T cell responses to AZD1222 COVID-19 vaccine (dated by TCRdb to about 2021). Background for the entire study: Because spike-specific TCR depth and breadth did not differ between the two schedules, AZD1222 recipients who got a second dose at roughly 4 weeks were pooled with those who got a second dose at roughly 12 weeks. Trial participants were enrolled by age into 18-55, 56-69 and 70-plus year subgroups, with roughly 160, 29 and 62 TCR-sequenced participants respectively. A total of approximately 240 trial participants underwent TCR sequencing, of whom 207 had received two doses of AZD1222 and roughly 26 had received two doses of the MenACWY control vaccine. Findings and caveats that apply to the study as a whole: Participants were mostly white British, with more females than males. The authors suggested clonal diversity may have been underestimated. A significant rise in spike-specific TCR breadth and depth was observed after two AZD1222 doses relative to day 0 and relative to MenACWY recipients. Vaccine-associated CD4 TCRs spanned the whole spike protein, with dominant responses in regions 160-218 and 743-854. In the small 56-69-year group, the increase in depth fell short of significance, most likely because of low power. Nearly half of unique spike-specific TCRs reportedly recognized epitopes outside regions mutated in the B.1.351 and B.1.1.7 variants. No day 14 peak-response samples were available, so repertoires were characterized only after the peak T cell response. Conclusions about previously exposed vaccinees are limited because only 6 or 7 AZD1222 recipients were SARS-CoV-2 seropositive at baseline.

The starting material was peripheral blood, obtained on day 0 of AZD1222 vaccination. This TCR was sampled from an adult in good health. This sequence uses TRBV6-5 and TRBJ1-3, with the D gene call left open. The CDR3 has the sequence CASRGPGNTIYF. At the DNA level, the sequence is TGTGCCAGCAGGGGCCCCGGAAACACCATATATTTT.